This T cell receptor (beta chain) was identified in a study of response to subunit inactivated influenza vaccine. J gave up 3 bases and V 4 bases, and 3 bases lay outside the gene matches. The CDR3 is 14 amino acids. CDR1 and CDR2 (germline): SGHRS, YFSETQ. This clonotype came up a few times. From the RT-PCR reads, TCRdb called clonotypes with MiXCR, one entry per CDR3 protein. The sample lists some 540,000 distinct CDR3 sequences, under 30% occurring once. These data were likewise used in another study, on T cells expressing NK-cell markers. As that study records: Beta-chain TCR cDNA was generated via 5'RACE template switching with UMIs. The authors applied an anti-gamma-delta TCR antibody in several experiments, and it restricted sorting to alpha-beta TCR T cells. Dominant NKG2C+ clonotypes accounted for roughly 1.0-8% of CD8+ T cells in roughly 6 donors.

The sequences come from CD4+ T cells sorted from PBMCs, collected 11 to 12 days after vaccination. This TCR derives from a man aged 50 to 59 who received an inactivated influenza vaccine. The chain combines TRBV5-1 with TRBJ2-5, with 10 bases matching TRBD1. The CDR3 DNA reads as TGCGCCAGCAGCCACGGACAGGGGGAAGAGACCCAGTACTTC. Encoded protein: CASSHGQGEETQYF.